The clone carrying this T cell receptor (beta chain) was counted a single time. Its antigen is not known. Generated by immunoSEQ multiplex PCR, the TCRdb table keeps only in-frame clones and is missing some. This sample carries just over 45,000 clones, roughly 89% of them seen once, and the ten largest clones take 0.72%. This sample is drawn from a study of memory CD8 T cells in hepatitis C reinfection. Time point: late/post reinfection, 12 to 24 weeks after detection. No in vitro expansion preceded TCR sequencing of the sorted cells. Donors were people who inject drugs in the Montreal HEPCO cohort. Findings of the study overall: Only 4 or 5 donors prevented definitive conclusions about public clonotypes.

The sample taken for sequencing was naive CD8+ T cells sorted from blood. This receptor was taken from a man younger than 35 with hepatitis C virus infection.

The CDR3 sequence is CASSLSGDLLETQYF. CDR3 coding DNA: TGTGCCAGCAGTTTATCCGGGGACTTATTAGAGACCCAGTACTTC. The rearrangement uses TRBV27 and TRBJ2-5, with TRBD2 as a possible D gene (6 bases). Trimming shortened V by 0 bases and J by 4 bases, and 12 bases separated the two germline ends. This CDR3 has 15 amino acids. Germline CDR1 and CDR2: MNHEY and SMNVEV (reference sequence).